Given below is one T cell receptor (beta chain) in context. The antigen remains unidentified. This table comes from immunoSEQ multiplex PCR, and its TCRdb copy is limited to in-frame clones, with some not included. The data show roughly 90,000 clones, with 85% seen just once and around 4.5% held by the top ten. This entry comes from a study of identifying expanded T cells in peripheral blood. Study conclusions and caveats: Technical replicates showed approximately 1.2 changed clones; roughly two weeks about 16.4; four weeks 19. Clone count variance between two-week samples rose with total template count.

During the collection period, no donor immune events like infections were recorded. There are 17 residues in the CDR3. Trimming cost V 0 bases and J 4 bases; bases outside gene matches: 8. CDR1 is MGHRA and CDR2 is YSYEKL in the germline V gene. The specimen was blood. The V call is TRBV4-1, the J call TRBJ2-5; 10 bases are a match to TRBD2. This receptor was taken from a person aged 18 to 75 in good health. This CDR3 reads CASSQDPAGGPRETQYF. The CDR3 bases are TGCGCCAGCAGCCAAGATCCAGCGGGGGGGCCGAGAGAGACCCAGTACTTC.